These 9 T cell receptor beta chains were all obtained from the same sample, sequenced in a study of blood T cell repertoires in COVID-19. Sequenced by immunoSEQ multiplex PCR; TCRdb stores in-frame clones only, minus some. Here the sample spans roughly 260,000 clones, around 87% being singletons. Material: peripheral blood. The receptors were gathered from a woman aged 45-60 years with acute or convalescent COVID-19.

V usage is TRBV11-2 and J usage is TRBJ2-7; 9 bases agree with TRBD1. Trimming took 3 bases from V and 2 from J; bases not matched to a gene: 5. The CDR3 runs 15 residues. In germline, CDR1 is SGHAT, CDR2 FQNNGV. CDR3 protein: CASSFRDRVTYEQYF. The DNA of the CDR3 is TGTGCCAGCAGCTTCCGGGACAGGGTAACCTACGAGCAGTACTTC.

V is TRBV28 and J is TRBJ2-7; 10 bases match TRBD2. CDR1 is MDHEN and CDR2 is SYDVKM in the germline V gene. There are 15 residues in the CDR3. After removal of 2 bases from V and 3 bases from J, the junction contained 4 bases not matched to a gene. The CDR3 loop reads CASSLGASGSYEQYF. CDR3 in DNA: TGTGCCAGCAGTTTAGGTGCTAGCGGGAGCTACGAGCAGTACTTC.

This clone was recorded once. The V call is TRBV7-9, the J call TRBJ2-4; D gene unclear. Germline CDR1 and CDR2: SEHNR and FQNEAQ (reference sequence). CDR3 length: 14 amino acids. Trimming shortened V by 4 bases and J by 0 bases, and 7 bases separated the two germline ends. CDR3 in DNA: TGTGCCAGCAGCTCGCTAATAGCCAAAAACATTCAGTACTTC. Protein sequence: CASSSLIAKNIQYF.

The CDR3 bases are TGCGCCAGCAGCTTGCCCAGGGGGCGCGTTGAGACCCAGTACTTC. Its protein is CASSLPRGRVETQYF. This sequence joins TRBV5-1 and TRBJ2-5, with 8 bases identical to TRBD1. Germline CDR1 is SGHRS and CDR2 is YFSETQ. The CDR3 totals 15 residues. Germline trimming cut 1 base from V and 5 bases from J; bases unmatched to any gene: 7.

The gene calls are TRBV6-5 and TRBJ2-1; 13 bases line up with TRBD2. V shed 5 bases, J shed 10 bases, and the junction held 8 bases outside the gene matches. CDR1 and CDR2 (germline): MNHEY, SVGAGI. CDR3 length: 15 residues. For the CDR3, the DNA is TGTGCCAGCAGTACTAGCGGGAGGGCCTATCGGGAGCAGTTCTTC. Protein: CASSTSGRAYREQFF.

The genes are TRBV28 and TRBJ1-1, with 7 bases aligning to TRBD1. CDR3 length: 15 residues. Germline V CDR1 and CDR2: MDHEN, SYDVKM. V shed 3 bases and J 3 bases; nucleotides not matched to a gene: 7. Written as DNA, the CDR3 is TGTGCCAGCAGTTTTCCAGGGGGGAAAGACACTGAAGCTTTCTTT. This sequence encodes CASSFPGGKDTEAFF.

This clone was seen a few times. Here the CDR3 DNA reads TGTGCCAGTAGTATAACCGGGACATTAAATCAGCCCCAGCATTTT. Amino acid sequence: CASSITGTLNQPQHF. The chain carries TRBV19 and TRBJ1-5; a possible D gene is TRBD1 (6 bases). Trimming removed 2 bases from V and 4 bases from J, with 12 bases in between. Germline V gene sequence: CDR1 LNHDA, CDR2 SQIVND (reference sequence). CDR3 length: 15 residues. Looking up the rest from reference TRBV19 and TRBJ1-5 gives the full variable domain: DGGITQSPKYLFRKEGQNVTLSCEQNLNHDAMYWYRQDPGQGLRLIYYSQIVNDFQKGDIAEGYSVSREKKESFPLTVTSAQKNPTAFYLCASSITGTLNQPQHFGDGTRLSIL.

V usage is TRBV5-1 and J usage is TRBJ1-5; tentatively, D is TRBD1 (6 bases). Germline V CDR1 and CDR2: SGHRS, YFSETQ. This CDR3 spans 15 amino acids. Trimming removed 4 bases at V and 3 bases at J, with 14 bases between. For the CDR3, the DNA is TGCGCCAGCAGCCCAGAAGGGGGAGACAATCAGCCCCAGCATTTT. Translating it yields CASSPEGGDNQPQHF.

The rearrangement links TRBV7-9 to TRBJ2-1; D perhaps matches TRBD2 (5 bases). The length of the CDR3 is 14 residues. Per the germline V gene, CDR1 is SEHNR and CDR2 is FQNEAQ (reference sequence). Trimming removed 5 bases from V and 3 bases from J, with 11 bases in between. The CDR3: CASSPGIYYNEQFF. CDR3 sequence (DNA): TGTGCCAGCAGCCCCGGGATCTACTACAATGAGCAGTTCTTC.